This TCR beta chain came from a study of cytomegalovirus exposure and HLA in healthy donors. General study findings and limits: When presence/absence was analysed, sequencing depth was taken to be roughly uniform across donors. The majority of CMV-associated TCR beta chains were reported as apparently HLA-restricted in a later analysis.

Comments on this clone: The antigen is not known.

Germline lookup yields CDR1 MNHEY and CDR2 SVGAGI. This CDR3 region has 15 residues. Trimming stripped 4 bases from V and 7 bases from J, with 14 bases between. Primers for the PCR totalled 60 Vbeta and 13 Jbeta. The method was immunoSEQ multiplex PCR; TCRdb's version includes in-frame clones alone and lacks a portion of them. The top ten hold 4.5% to 7% of the sample, which has roughly 86,000 clones, 60% to 80% seen once. The specimen was PBMCs. The chain combines TRBV6-5 with TRBJ1-6, with a weak D call TRBD1 (5 bases). The TCR sequence derives from a female donor in good health and CMV-seronegative. This CDR3 is CASSWYQGGNSPLHF. As DNA, the CDR3 is TGTGCCAGCAGTTGGTATCAGGGAGGCAATTCACCCCTCCACTTT.